These T cell receptor beta chains were read from a single sample in a study of early T cells in non-severe SARS-CoV-2 infection. One entry per CDR3 protein, called by TCRdb with MiXCR from the 5' RACE reads. The profile shows tens of thousands of distinct CDR3 sequences, roughly 5.4% of them singletons. The sample in question was whole blood, obtained at baseline. The receptors were sampled from an adult who was a healthcare worker with PCR-confirmed SARS-CoV-2 infection or an uninfected control (not recorded which). Each CDR3 is given with its conserved first and last residue. Fields, in order: CDR3 DNA, CDR3 protein, clone size, J gene, D gene, V gene. A D gene is named only where the DNA matches it firmly. Clone size is stated in some rows and not others, as once, few, many or a class when expanded.

CDR3 DNA: TGTGCCAGCAGCGTAGGGTCTAGTCGGCGCGAAGGGGAGCAGTACTTC
CDR3 protein: CASSVGSSRREGEQYF
clone size: many
J gene: TRBJ2-7
D gene: .
V gene: TRBV9

CDR3 DNA: TGCAGTGCTAGAAAAGGCGCTAGTTCCTACAATGAGCAGTTCTTC
CDR3 protein: CSARKGASSYNEQFF
clone size: .
J gene: TRBJ2-1
D gene: .
V gene: TRBV20-1

CDR3 DNA: TGTGCCAGCAGCCCAAGACAGGGGGCGGGGACCGGGGAGCTGTTTTTT
CDR3 protein: CASSPRQGAGTGELFF
clone size: .
J gene: TRBJ2-2
D gene: TRBD1
V gene: TRBV7-8

CDR3 DNA: TGTGCCAGCAGCTTAGGTAGCCCCTGGACAGATACGCAGTATTTT
CDR3 protein: CASSLGSPWTDTQYF
clone size: many
J gene: TRBJ2-3
D gene: .
V gene: TRBV13

CDR3 DNA: TGCGCCAGCAGCTTGGTTTCGGACGACACAGATACGCAGTATTTT
CDR3 protein: CASSLVSDDTDTQYF
clone size: .
J gene: TRBJ2-3
D gene: .
V gene: TRBV5-1

CDR3 DNA: TGTGCCAGCGGGGTCCCGGGGGGACTAGAGACCCAGTACTTC
CDR3 protein: CASGVPGGLETQYF
clone size: many
J gene: TRBJ2-5
D gene: TRBD2
V gene: TRBV11-2

CDR3 DNA: TGTGCCAGCAGCGAAGGACAGAACTATGGCTACACCTTC
CDR3 protein: CASSEGQNYGYTF
clone size: .
J gene: TRBJ1-2
D gene: .
V gene: TRBV9

CDR3 DNA: TGTGCCAGCAGTTTTCAGGAAAACATTCAGTACTTC
CDR3 protein: CASSFQENIQYF
clone size: .
J gene: TRBJ2-4
D gene: .
V gene: TRBV12-3/TRBV12-4

CDR3 DNA: TGCGCCAGCAGTCGAGCCCGCACAGATACGCAGTATTTT
CDR3 protein: CASSRARTDTQYF
clone size: many
J gene: TRBJ2-3
D gene: .
V gene: TRBV10-1

CDR3 DNA: TGTGCCAGCAGCTTAGGGGACAGGGTACGGGATGGCTACACCTTC
CDR3 protein: CASSLGDRVRDGYTF
clone size: .
J gene: TRBJ1-2
D gene: TRBD1
V gene: TRBV7-9

CDR3 DNA: TGCGCCAGCAGCTTGGATACCACTTCCTACGAGCAGTACTTC
CDR3 protein: CASSLDTTSYEQYF
clone size: many
J gene: TRBJ2-7
D gene: .
V gene: TRBV5-1

CDR3 DNA: TGTGCCAGCAGTCGCGGGGGGACCGCCGGCACCGGGGAGCTGTTTTTT
CDR3 protein: CASSRGGTAGTGELFF
clone size: .
J gene: TRBJ2-2
D gene: TRBD2
V gene: TRBV2

CDR3 DNA: TGCAGTGCTCCGGGACTAACCGTCAATGAGCAGTTCTTC
CDR3 protein: CSAPGLTVNEQFF
clone size: few
J gene: TRBJ2-1
D gene: TRBD2
V gene: TRBV20-1

CDR3 DNA: TGTGCCAGCAGCCTGCGGGACAGGGCCTTAAATTCACCCCTCCACTTT
CDR3 protein: CASSLRDRALNSPLHF
clone size: .
J gene: TRBJ1-6
D gene: TRBD1
V gene: TRBV9

CDR3 DNA: TGTGCCACCAGCGGAACTACAGGATCTCGTCCCTACGAGCAGTACTTC
CDR3 protein: CATSGTTGSRPYEQYF
clone size: many
J gene: TRBJ2-7
D gene: .
V gene: TRBV15

CDR3 DNA: TGCAGCGTCCCCCTAGGAACAGATACGCAGTATTTT
CDR3 protein: CSVPLGTDTQYF
clone size: many
J gene: TRBJ2-3
D gene: .
V gene: TRBV29-1

CDR3 DNA: TGTGCCAGCAGCCCGCGTCGGGGGCTCGATAATTCACCCCTCCACTTT
CDR3 protein: CASSPRRGLDNSPLHF
clone size: many
J gene: TRBJ1-6
D gene: .
V gene: TRBV28

CDR3 DNA: TGTGCCAGCAGCTTTAGCACAGATACGCAGTATTTT
CDR3 protein: CASSFSTDTQYF
clone size: many
J gene: TRBJ2-3
D gene: .
V gene: TRBV18

CDR3 DNA: TGTGCCAGCAGCATCCTAGGGCTCGTTAATGAAAAACTGTTTTTT
CDR3 protein: CASSILGLVNEKLFF
clone size: many
J gene: TRBJ1-4
D gene: .
V gene: TRBV28

CDR3 DNA: TGTGCCAGCTCACCAGAGGACTTGAACACTGAAGCTTTCTTT
CDR3 protein: CASSPEDLNTEAFF
clone size: many
J gene: TRBJ1-1
D gene: .
V gene: TRBV18

CDR3 DNA: TGCGCCAGCAGCTTAAGTAACCAAGAGACCCAGTACTTC
CDR3 protein: CASSLSNQETQYF
clone size: many
J gene: TRBJ2-5
D gene: .
V gene: TRBV5-1

CDR3 DNA: TGTGCCAGCAGTTACAATCCCCAGAGCAATGAGCAGTTCTTC
CDR3 protein: CASSYNPQSNEQFF
clone size: many
J gene: TRBJ2-1
D gene: .
V gene: TRBV6-6

CDR3 DNA: TGCAGTGCTGGTGGAACAAGACCTTTCGAGCAGTACTTC
CDR3 protein: CSAGGTRPFEQYF
clone size: many
J gene: TRBJ2-7
D gene: .
V gene: TRBV20-1

CDR3 DNA: TGTGCCAGCTCAACTAGGGTAAACATGAACACTGAAGCTTTCTTT
CDR3 protein: CASSTRVNMNTEAFF
clone size: many
J gene: TRBJ1-1
D gene: .
V gene: TRBV18

CDR3 DNA: TGTGCCAGCAGCTTCCGGACTCTCACCGGGGAGCTGTTTTTT
CDR3 protein: CASSFRTLTGELFF
clone size: .
J gene: TRBJ2-2
D gene: .
V gene: TRBV7-6

CDR3 DNA: TGCAGTGCTAGAGATAACACGCACGGCTACACCTTC
CDR3 protein: CSARDNTHGYTF
clone size: many
J gene: TRBJ1-2
D gene: .
V gene: TRBV20-1

CDR3 DNA: TGCGCCAGCAGTGAGATTAGCACAGATACGCAGTATTTT
CDR3 protein: CASSEISTDTQYF
clone size: many
J gene: TRBJ2-3
D gene: .
V gene: TRBV10-1

CDR3 DNA: TGTGCCAGCAGTTTAACTGACTATGGCTACACCTTC
CDR3 protein: CASSLTDYGYTF
clone size: many
J gene: TRBJ1-2
D gene: .
V gene: TRBV28

CDR3 DNA: TGTGCCAGCAGTTTACCTAGCGGGAAAGGTTACAATGAGCAGTTCTTC
CDR3 protein: CASSLPSGKGYNEQFF
clone size: many
J gene: TRBJ2-1
D gene: TRBD2
V gene: TRBV28

CDR3 DNA: TGCAGTGCTAGAGAGGGGGGGATAAGATCGAACACTGAAGCTTTCTTT
CDR3 protein: CSAREGGIRSNTEAFF
clone size: many
J gene: TRBJ1-1
D gene: .
V gene: TRBV20-1

CDR3 DNA: TGTGCCAGCAGCCTAAGCCGCTTGGGCGGGGGCAGCACAGATACGCAGTATTTT
CDR3 protein: CASSLSRLGGGSTDTQYF
clone size: many
J gene: TRBJ2-3
D gene: .
V gene: TRBV7-9

CDR3 DNA: TGTGCCAGCAGTCACTGGGAGGATGAGCAGTTCTTC
CDR3 protein: CASSHWEDEQFF
clone size: many
J gene: TRBJ2-1
D gene: .
V gene: TRBV6-5

CDR3 DNA: TGTGCCAGCAGTTTATCCCCGGGGGGTTACAATGAGCAGTTCTTC
CDR3 protein: CASSLSPGGYNEQFF
clone size: medium-sized
J gene: TRBJ2-1
D gene: TRBD2
V gene: TRBV12-3/TRBV12-4

CDR3 DNA: TGTGCCAGCAGCAAACCCCATGGGGTCCTACCCTACAATGAGCAGTTCTTC
CDR3 protein: CASSKPHGVLPYNEQFF
clone size: few
J gene: TRBJ2-1
D gene: .
V gene: TRBV21-1

CDR3 DNA: TGTGCCAGCAGTTACCCGGACAGCACAGATACGCAGTATTTT
CDR3 protein: CASSYPDSTDTQYF
clone size: many
J gene: TRBJ2-3
D gene: .
V gene: TRBV6-5

CDR3 DNA: TGTGCCATCGGGGCCCCGGACCAAGAGACCCAGTACTTC
CDR3 protein: CAIGAPDQETQYF
clone size: .
J gene: TRBJ2-5
D gene: .
V gene: TRBV10-3

CDR3 DNA: TGTGCCAGCAGATCGAGCGGGAGGTCCGTCAGGGAGCAGTTCTTC
CDR3 protein: CASRSSGRSVREQFF
clone size: many
J gene: TRBJ2-1
D gene: TRBD2
V gene: TRBV5-6